These T cell receptor beta chains were read from a single sample in a study of shared T cell receptors in the human thymus. Libraries were prepared by immunoSEQ multiplex PCR; TCRdb keeps only in-frame clonotypes and omits some of them. The sample lists about 500,000 clones, 78% occurring once. In addition, the sample was reused for a study of human thymus T cells.

Source material: thymocytes. These receptors were taken from a boy in the first two years of life with a congenital heart defect. Each CDR3 is given with its conserved first and last residue. A D gene is named only where the DNA matches it firmly. The size field is filled for only some rows; it gives once, few, many or a size class.

TRBD1 TRBJ1-1 few TRBV5-1 TGCGCCAGCAGCCCGGAAGGACAGGGGGCCCCGAACACTGAAGCTTTCTTT CASSPEGQGAPNTEAFF
TRBD1 TRBJ2-1 NA TRBV4-3 TGCGCCAGCAGCCAATCCCGAAAAGGGGGCGCGGTGAATGAGCAGTTCTTC CASSQSRKGGAVNEQFF
NA TRBJ2-2 NA TRBV7-9 TGTGCCAGCAGCCCTCCAGGTGGGGCTCCCGGGGAGCTGTTTTTT CASSPPGGAPGELFF
NA TRBJ2-7 NA TRBV27 TGTGCCAGCAGTTTAGATGGAAACAGGGTCTACGACGAGCAGTACTTC CASSLDGNRVYDEQYF
TRBD1 TRBJ2-7 NA TRBV29-1 TGCAGCGTTGAGATTAAGACAGGGAACCCCTACGAGCAGTACTTC CSVEIKTGNPYEQYF
NA TRBJ1-2 NA TRBV9 TGTGCCAGCATCGAATCGAGCTATGGCTACACCTTC CASIESSYGYTF
NA TRBJ2-7 NA TRBV28 TGTGCCAGCAGTTCCAGGGTATCCTCTCACTACGAGCAGTACTTC CASSSRVSSHYEQYF
TRBD2 TRBJ2-7 few TRBV19 TGTGCCAGTGCCCTAGCGGGAGGGGACGAGCAGTACTTC CASALAGGDEQYF
NA TRBJ1-5 once TRBV5-8 TGCGCCAGCAGCGTACCAGGGAGCAATCAGCCCCAGCATTTT CASSVPGSNQPQHF
TRBD1 TRBJ2-1 few TRBV5-4 TGTGCCAGCAGCTTGGATCTCGGGACAGTCTACAATGAGCAGTTCTTC CASSLDLGTVYNEQFF
TRBD2 TRBJ2-2 NA TRBV10-1 TGCGCCAGCAGTAGGACTAGGGCCGGGGAGCTGTTTTTT CASSRTRAGELFF
NA TRBJ2-1 NA TRBV29-1 TGCAGCGTTGACCTAAAGGGCCAAAGGGGTCATCATGAGCAGTTCTTC CSVDLKGQRGHHEQFF